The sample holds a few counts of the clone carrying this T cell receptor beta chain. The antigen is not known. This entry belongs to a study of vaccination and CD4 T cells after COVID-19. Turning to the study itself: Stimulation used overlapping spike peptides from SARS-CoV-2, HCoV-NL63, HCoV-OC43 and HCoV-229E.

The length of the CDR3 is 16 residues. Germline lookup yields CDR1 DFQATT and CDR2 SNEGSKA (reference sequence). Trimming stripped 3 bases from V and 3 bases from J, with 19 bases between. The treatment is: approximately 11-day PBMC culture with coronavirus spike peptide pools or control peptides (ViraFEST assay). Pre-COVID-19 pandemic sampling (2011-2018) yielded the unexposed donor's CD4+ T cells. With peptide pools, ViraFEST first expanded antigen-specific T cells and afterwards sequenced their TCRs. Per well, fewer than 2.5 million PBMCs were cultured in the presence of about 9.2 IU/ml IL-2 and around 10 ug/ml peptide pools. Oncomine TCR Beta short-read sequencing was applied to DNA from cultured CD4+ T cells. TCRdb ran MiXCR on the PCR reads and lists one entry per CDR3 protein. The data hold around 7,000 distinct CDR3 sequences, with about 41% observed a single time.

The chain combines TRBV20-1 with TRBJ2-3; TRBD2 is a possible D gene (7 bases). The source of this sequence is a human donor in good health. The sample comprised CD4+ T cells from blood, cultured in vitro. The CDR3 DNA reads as TGCAGTGCTAGCCAGAGGGGGGGCTCATCAACAGATACGCAGTATTTT. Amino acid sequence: CSASQRGGSSTDTQYF.